A single sample is the source of the 29 T cell receptor beta chains below, sequenced in a study of blood T cells in healthy people across ages. Through a sample-barcoded 5' primer and a J-beta primer mix, a second PCR was run for roughly 7 to 11 cycles. Via MiXCR, TCRdb re-called the 5' RACE reads, giving one row per CDR3 protein. The data contain around 940,000 distinct CDR3 sequences, 51% of them singletons. Sequenced material: blood. These receptors originate from a woman aged 55-70 years in good health.

The chain is built from TRBV5-1 and TRBJ2-5; 12 positions match TRBD2. Trimming cost V 3 bases and J 5 bases; bases outside gene matches: 11. Germline V gene lookup returns CDR1 SGHRS and CDR2 YFSETQ. CDR3 length: 17 residues. CDR3 bases: TGCGCCAGCAGCTCGGGTACTAGCGGGAGGCCTGCGGAGACCCAGTACTTC. It encodes CASSSGTSGRPAETQYF.

This clonotype was seen repeatedly, ten times or more. This sequence joins TRBV20-1 and TRBJ1-5; no reliable D call. CDR3 length equals 14 residues. CDR1 is DFQATT, CDR2 SNEGSKA, per germline (reference sequence). The V gene lost 5 bases and the J gene lost 1 base, with 12 bases spanning the gap. CDR3 sequence reads: CSAFSKLSNQPQHF. DNA for the CDR3: TGCAGTGCTTTCTCTAAGCTCAGCAATCAGCCCCAGCATTTT.

This chain connects TRBV5-1 to TRBJ2-1; 8 positions match TRBD2. Unmatched junction bases numbered 12, after V lost 0 bases and J lost 4 bases. The germline CDR1 and CDR2 sequences are SGHRS and YFSETQ. The CDR3 length is 18 residues. The CDR3 spells CASSLGGSGTRGYNEQFF. In nucleotides, the CDR3 is TGCGCCAGCAGCTTGGGAGGTAGCGGGACGAGGGGGTACAATGAGCAGTTCTTC.

The V gene is TRBV20-1, the J gene TRBJ1-5; no clear D. The CDR3 is 14 residues long. The V end lost 2 bases, the J end lost 1 base, and 9 bases lay between the germline ends. Per the germline V gene, CDR1 is DFQATT and CDR2 is SNEGSKA (reference sequence). The CDR3: CSARNVGSNQPQHF. CDR3 DNA sequence: TGCAGTGCTAGAAACGTTGGAAGCAATCAGCCCCAGCATTTT.

This rearrangement joins TRBV10-3 to TRBJ2-1, with D possibly TRBD1 on 6 matching bases. The germline CDR1 and CDR2 sequences are ENHRY and SYGVKD. Trimming left V 5 bases short and J 8 bases short, with 10 bases between. CDR3 length equals 12 residues. The CDR3 region has the DNA TGTGCCATCAGTCACAGGGTGGATGAGCAGTTCTTC. Residues: CAISHRVDEQFF.

The chain recombines TRBV27 with TRBJ1-4, with D perhaps TRBD1 (5 bases). This CDR3 has 17 residues. Trimming cost V 5 bases and J 1 base, with 17 bases left between them. Germline assignment: CDR1 MNHEY and CDR2 SMNVEV (reference sequence). CDR3 protein: CASSPRAPGGTNEKLFF. The CDR3 coding sequence is TGTGCCAGCAGTCCCAGGGCCCCTGGAGGAACTAATGAAAAACTGTTTTTT.

V and J are TRBV29-1 and TRBJ2-1; D unclear. Germline V CDR1 and CDR2: SQVTM, ANQGSEA. V lost 2 bases and J lost 9, with 5 bases in between. The length of the CDR3 is 10 residues. CDR3 in amino acids: CSVEQVEQFF. CDR3 DNA sequence: TGCAGCGTTGAACAGGTTGAGCAGTTCTTC.

The chain links TRBV11-2 to TRBJ2-7; TRBD1 aligns across 10 bases. Trimming at V came to 4 bases and at J to 4 bases, leaving 7 bases not matched to a gene. The CDR3 extends over 15 amino acids. CDR1 and CDR2 (germline): SGHAT, FQNNGV. The DNA of the CDR3 is TGTGCCAGCAGCTACCGGGACAGGGGTTATTACGAGCAGTACTTC. Protein sequence: CASSYRDRGYYEQYF. Looking up the rest from reference TRBV11-2 and TRBJ2-7 gives the full variable domain: EAGVAQSPRYKIIEKRQSVAFWCNPISGHATLYWYQQILGQGPKLLIQFQNNGVVDDSQLPKDRFSAERLKGVDSTLKIQPAKLEDSAVYLCASSYRDRGYYEQYFGPGTRLTVT.

The chain uses TRBV7-2 and TRBJ1-5; the D is unclear. Germline CDR1 SGHTA, CDR2 FQGNSA. CDR3 length: 15 residues. V lost 1 base and J lost 1, with 8 bases in between. The CDR3 loop reads CASSLGRVSNQPQHF. The DNA for the CDR3 is TGTGCCAGCAGCTTAGGACGGGTGAGCAATCAGCCCCAGCATTTT.

This clonotype turned up a few times. V and J are TRBV28 and TRBJ2-7; 8 bases align to TRBD2. Unmatched junction bases numbered 11, after V lost 6 bases and J lost 7 bases. CDR1 MDHEN and CDR2 SYDVKM come from the germline V gene. The CDR3 extends over 14 amino acids. The DNA of the CDR3 is TGTGCCAGCAGGACCGGGACTAGGAGTACTGAGCAGTACTTC. This sequence encodes CASRTGTRSTEQYF.

A few counts support this clonotype. The V call is TRBV21-1, the J call TRBJ2-7; TRBD2, the table's D call, was not compared with the DNA. TRBV21-1 is assigned pseudogene status. The CDR3 extends over 18 amino acids. CDR3 sequence reads: CASSKGGPGLAVNYEQYF. The DNA of the CDR3 is TGTGCCAGCAGCAAAGGGGGGCCTGGACTAGCGGTAAACTACGAGCAGTACTTC.

This clonotype was recorded once. The CDR3 sequence: CASSLWQNEKLFF. The CDR3, as DNA: TGTGCCAGCAGTTTATGGCAGAACGAAAAACTGTTTTTT. V is TRBV28 and J is TRBJ1-4; D remains ambiguous. CDR1 and CDR2 (germline): MDHEN, SYDVKM. This CDR3 contains 13 residues. V lost 0 bases to trimming and J lost 8 bases, with 7 bases between them.

The chain uses TRBV5-4 and TRBJ1-4, with D tentatively TRBD1 (5 bases). The CDR3 is 14 residues long. The V end lost 2 bases, the J end lost 3 bases, and 8 bases lay between the germline ends. The germline V gene encodes CDR1 SGHNT and CDR2 YYREEE (reference sequence). CDR3 sequence reads: CASSFTGANEKLFF. The CDR3 DNA follows: TGTGCCAGCAGCTTTACAGGAGCTAATGAAAAACTGTTTTTT.

The chain links TRBV6-5 to TRBJ2-3; unclear D gene. Looked up from germline, CDR1 is MNHEY and CDR2 is SVGAGI. Between the trimmed V and J ends, which lost 4 bases and 4 bases, there was a span of 12 bases. CDR3 length: 14 amino acids. In DNA form, the CDR3 reads TGTGCCAGCAGTTGGCTAGAGGTCCCAGATACGCAGTATTTT. It specifies CASSWLEVPDTQYF.

The CDR3: CASSTRTGMGQETQYF. The CDR3 nucleotides are TGTGCCAGCAGTACCCGGACAGGGATGGGGCAAGAGACCCAGTACTTC. The genes are TRBV28 and TRBJ2-5; 8 nucleotides line up with TRBD1. This CDR3 comprises 16 residues. Germline V gene sequence: CDR1 MDHEN, CDR2 SYDVKM. Losses at the gene ends were 5 bases for V and 2 bases for J; bases not matched to a gene: 10.

V usage is TRBV20-1 and J usage is TRBJ2-3; D gene unclear. Germline V gene data show CDR1 as DFQATT and CDR2 as SNEGSKA (reference sequence). The CDR3 consists of 13 residues. V was clipped by 4 bases and J by 2 bases, with 10 bases between them. The CDR3 DNA sequence: TGCAGTGCTAACCCCGCAAACACAGATACGCAGTATTTT. Its protein product is CSANPANTDTQYF.

Comments on this clonotype: At one end, the junction sequence differs from germline, possibly due to a read error. The chain employs TRBV7-8 and TRBJ1-4, with 9 bases that match TRBD1. This CDR3 region has 15 residues. Germline V CDR1 and CDR2: SGHVS, FQNEAQ. CDR3 nucleotides: TGTGCCGGCAGCTCCCCGGACAGGGGAAATGAAAAACTGTTTTTT. Protein: CAGSSPDRGNEKLFF.

V and J are TRBV5-1 and TRBJ2-3, with D maybe TRBD2 (5 bases). CDR1 and CDR2 from the germline V gene are SGHRS and YFSETQ. V was trimmed by 3 bases and J by 5 bases, leaving 16 bases between them. The CDR3 is made up of 15 amino acids. Written as DNA, the CDR3 is TGCGCCAGCAGCTCCCGGGGAGATCGGGGAGATACGCAGTATTTT. Translating it yields CASSSRGDRGDTQYF.

The chain joins TRBV28 to TRBJ2-4, with a tentative D call TRBD1 (6 bases). The CDR3 is 16 residues long. The V gene lost 5 bases and the J gene lost 2 bases, with 16 bases spanning the gap. CDR1 is MDHEN and CDR2 is SYDVKM in the germline V gene. The CDR3 DNA sequence: TGTGCCAGCAGTGCGAGGGGGTACGCGACCAAAAACATTCAGTACTTC. Translation: CASSARGYATKNIQYF. Together with reference TRBV28 and TRBJ2-4, the CDR3 gives the full variable domain: DVKVTQSSRYLVKRTGEKVFLECVQDMDHENMFWYRQDPGLGLRLIYFSYDVKMKEKGDIPEGYSVSREKKERFSLILESASTNQTSMYLCASSARGYATKNIQYFGAGTRLSVL.

This clonotype came up a few times. The chain recombines TRBV4-2 with TRBJ2-3, with a possible D match to TRBD2 (6 bases). The CDR3 covers 16 residues. Germline lookup yields CDR1 LGHNA and CDR2 YNFKEQ. Trimming took off 0 bases at V and 2 bases at J, with 12 bases between the two ends. The CDR3 nucleotides are TGTGCCAGCAGCCAAGAGGAGGGGCTCAACACAGATACGCAGTATTTT. Amino acids: CASSQEEGLNTDTQYF.

The chain has TRBV29-1 and TRBJ1-1; no clear D gene. CDR1 and CDR2 (germline): SQVTM, ANQGSEA. This CDR3 has 10 residues. The V end lost 7 bases, the J end lost 6 bases, and 9 bases lay between the germline ends. As DNA, the CDR3 is TGCAGCGCTGGAGACTCTGAAGCTTTCTTT. Protein sequence: CSAGDSEAFF.

This chain joins TRBV18 and TRBJ2-1, with 11 bases that match TRBD1. Germline CDR1 reads KGHSH; CDR2 reads LQKENI. V lost 1 base to trimming and J lost 8 bases; unmatched junction nucleotides: 4. CDR3 length: 15 amino acids. The DNA of the CDR3 is TGTGCCAGCTCACCACAGAGGACAGGGGGCGATGAGCAGTTCTTC. It encodes CASSPQRTGGDEQFF.

V usage is TRBV6-6 and J usage is TRBJ2-5, with 8 bases lining up with TRBD1. J was trimmed by 11 bases and V by 5 bases; bases with no gene match: 10. The V gene's germline CDR1 is MNHNY and CDR2 SVGAGI (reference sequence). The CDR3 runs 13 residues. The CDR3 sequence: CASSRQGLGEQYF. The CDR3 coding sequence is TGTGCCAGCAGTCGACAGGGGCTAGGGGAGCAGTACTTC.

The rearrangement uses TRBV20-1 and TRBJ2-7; 7 nucleotides line up with TRBD2. V shed 5 bases, J shed 3 bases, and the junction held 7 bases outside the gene matches. From germline, CDR1 is DFQATT and CDR2 SNEGSKA (reference sequence). The CDR3 is made up of 13 amino acids. This chain's CDR3 is CSASPGGNYEQYF. In DNA, the CDR3 is TGCAGTGCTTCCCCGGGGGGAAACTACGAGCAGTACTTC.

The chain carries TRBV15 and TRBJ1-6; D unresolved. V was shortened by 1 base and J by 9 bases, with 10 bases between the two germline ends. Germline loops: CDR1 LNHNV, CDR2 YYDKDF (reference sequence). This CDR3 is built from 14 residues. The CDR3: CATSRAAGGSPLHF. CDR3 nucleotide sequence: TGTGCCACCAGCAGAGCCGCGGGCGGTTCACCCCTCCACTTT.

This clonotype has only a few counts. The chain carries TRBV15 and TRBJ2-5; D is unclear. Germline V CDR1 and CDR2: LNHNV, YYDKDF (reference sequence). V was clipped by 3 bases and J by 5 bases, with 10 bases between them. The CDR3 contains 13 residues. CDR3 region: CATSRESRETQYF. The CDR3, as DNA: TGTGCCACCAGCAGGGAGAGCAGGGAGACCCAGTACTTC.

This clonotype came up a few times. V usage is TRBV5-6 and J usage is TRBJ1-2; D is uncertain. V was pared by 0 bases and J by 8 bases, with 20 bases between. The CDR3 contains 16 residues. Germline CDR1 SGHDT, CDR2 YYEEEE. The DNA of the CDR3 is TGTGCCAGCAGCTTGGAGTATTACCGAGGGATTTCGGGCTACACCTTC. Its protein product is CASSLEYYRGISGYTF. The full variable domain, completed using reference TRBV5-6 and TRBJ1-2, is DAGVTQSPTHLIKTRGQQVTLRCSPKSGHDTVSWYQQALGQGPQFIFQYYEEEERQRGNFPDRFSGHQFPNYSSELNVNALLLGDSALYLCASSLEYYRGISGYTFGSGTRLTVV.

The table lists this clonotype with a few counts. This chain connects TRBV28 to TRBJ2-5; D tentatively reads TRBD1 or TRBD2 (5 bases each). The germline V and J ends were trimmed by 5 bases and 1 base, with 14 bases remaining between them. The CDR3 is 15 residues long. Germline CDR1 and CDR2: MDHEN and SYDVKM. The CDR3 sequence: CASSPLGGLQETQYF. CDR3 sequence (DNA): TGTGCCAGCAGTCCCCTTGGGGGTCTCCAAGAGACCCAGTACTTC. The entire variable domain, with the rest obtained from reference TRBV28 and TRBJ2-5, is as follows: DVKVTQSSRYLVKRTGEKVFLECVQDMDHENMFWYRQDPGLGLRLIYFSYDVKMKEKGDIPEGYSVSREKKERFSLILESASTNQTSMYLCASSPLGGLQETQYFGPGTRLLVL.

The rearrangement links TRBV11-2 to TRBJ2-7, with D unresolved. The germline V gene has CDR1 SGHAT and CDR2 FQNNGV. The CDR3 has 16 residues. V lost 7 bases, J lost 0 bases, and 19 bases lay in between. CDR3 sequence (DNA): TGTGCCAGCACCCCCGAAGGAGACGACATCTCCTACGAGCAGTACTTC. Amino acid sequence: CASTPEGDDISYEQYF.